The clone carrying this T cell receptor beta chain occurred many times. What it recognizes is unknown. CDR1 is SQVTM, CDR2 ANQGSEA, per germline. CDR3 size: 13 residues. V lost 5 bases, J lost 4 bases, and 14 bases lay in between. This record belongs to a study of T cells in Graves' hyperthyroidism and ophthalmopathy. Study outcomes and limitations: Blood also contained most expanded thyroid clonotypes above 0.001. It was a median around 6 months before onset that the model predicted ophthalmopathy. Separating ophthalmopathy from stable hyperthyroidism was achieved by a 13 V-J model.

It was RNA transcripts that yielded the amplified TCR beta CDR3 regions. The primer set for the first-round RT-PCR of the TCR CDR3 was HTBI. From the multiplex PCR reads, TCRdb called clonotypes with MiXCR, one entry per CDR3 protein. The sample records about 580,000 distinct CDR3 sequences, roughly 46% being singletons. The diagnostic basis comprised clinical symptoms, serum thyroxine and TRAb, thyroid ultrasound and orbital computed tomography. The genes are TRBV29-1 and TRBJ1-2; no firm D call. The clonotype was recovered from a woman in her late teens or twenties with Graves' hyperthyroidism. Sequencing was done on a sample of peripheral blood or thyroid tissue (not recorded which). The CDR3 DNA sequence: TGCAGCGTTAGGTCGGCTCTTAGCTATGGCTACACCTTC. Translating it yields CSVRSALSYGYTF.